Shown below are 4 T cell receptor beta chains from a single sample sequenced in a study of naive and memory T cell subsets. An equimolar mix of two oligonucleotides served as the beta constant-region primer for TRBC1 and TRBC2. Nested alpha and beta constant-region primers with the SP2 primer drove four PCR rounds on ligated cDNA. MiXCR was run by TCRdb on the UMI-ligation and nested PCR reads, yielding one entry per CDR3 protein. The table records approximately 80,000 distinct CDR3 sequences, 9% to 9.5% of them present only once. Sequencing used naive CD8+ T cells from blood. The receptors shown here come from a human donor in good health.

The chain combines TRBV6-6 with TRBJ2-3, with a tentative D call TRBD1 (6 bases). Per germline, CDR1 MNHNY and CDR2 SVGAGI (reference sequence). V lost 5 bases, J lost 0 bases, and 18 bases lay in between. This CDR3 contains 17 residues. CDR3 coding DNA: TGTGCCAGCAGTGCTTTACCCCGGACAGCTAGCACAGATACGCAGTATTTT. Translating it yields CASSALPRTASTDTQYF.

The sample holds a few counts of this clonotype. The gene calls are TRBV5-6 and TRBJ1-2, with D maybe TRBD1 (6 bases). Trimming stripped 1 base from V and 6 bases from J, with 10 bases between. Germline CDR1 reads SGHDT; CDR2 reads YYEEEE. The CDR3 has 13 amino acids. The DNA of the CDR3 is TGTGCCAGCAGCTTGTTGGCAGGGGATGGCTACACCTTC. The encoded protein is CASSLLAGDGYTF.

This clonotype was picked up many times. The chain couples TRBV29-1 to TRBJ2-3; tentatively, D is TRBD2 (7 bases). Per germline, CDR1 SQVTM and CDR2 ANQGSEA. V dropped 6 bases and J dropped 4 bases, with 17 bases sitting between them. This CDR3 contains 14 residues. The CDR3 spells CSVEQGGTPDTQYF. CDR3 in DNA: TGCAGCGTAGAACAGGGAGGGACTCCAGATACGCAGTATTTT.

This clonotype was counted a few times. V usage is TRBV30 and J usage is TRBJ1-1, with 7 bases matching TRBD1. The CDR3 is 12 amino acids. Germline CDR1 reads GTSNPN; CDR2 reads SVGIG (reference sequence). J lost 2 bases, V lost 7 bases, and 4 bases had no gene match. The DNA of the CDR3 is TGTGCCTTCGGGACAGCCAACACTGAAGCTTTCTTT. Protein product: CAFGTANTEAFF.